One sample yielded the 26 T cell receptor beta chains listed below, sequenced in a study of blood T cell repertoires in COVID-19. Repertoires were generated with immunoSEQ multiplex PCR, while TCRdb's copy carries only in-frame clones and drops some. The sample contains some 21,000 clones, approximately 93% of which appear only once. Sequencing input: peripheral blood. These receptors came from a woman aged 45-60 years with active COVID-19.

The CDR3 sequence is CASSLLAGSTEAFF. CDR3 DNA: TGTGCCAGCAGCTTATTAGCTGGTTCTACTGAAGCTTTCTTT. The V gene is TRBV7-3, the J gene TRBJ1-1; D gene unclear. The V gene's germline CDR1 is SGHTA and CDR2 FQGTGA. The CDR3 length is 14 residues. The V gene lost 2 bases and the J gene lost 5 bases, with 12 bases spanning the gap.

DNA of the CDR3: TGTGCCAGCAGTTTACCGGGGGACAATCAGCCCCAGCATTTT. This sequence encodes CASSLPGDNQPQHF. The chain uses TRBV28 and TRBJ1-5, with a weak D call TRBD1 (5 bases). Between the trimmed V and J ends, which lost 2 bases and 3 bases, there was a span of 8 bases. The CDR3 runs 14 residues. The V gene's germline CDR1 is MDHEN and CDR2 SYDVKM.

The J gene is TRBJ1-2, the V gene TRBV28; 7 bases are a match to TRBD1. The CDR3 has 11 residues. CDR1 and CDR2 from the germline V gene are MDHEN and SYDVKM. V shed 7 bases, J shed 8 bases, and the junction held 4 bases outside the gene matches. The CDR3 loop reads CASTDRDGYTF. The CDR3 DNA sequence: TGTGCCAGCACCGACAGGGACGGCTACACCTTC.

The rearrangement links TRBV19 to TRBJ2-3; 7 positions agree with TRBD1. The V and J ends lost 6 bases and 4 bases, in that order; junction bases with no gene match: 4. The CDR3 loop spans 13 amino acids. Germline V gives CDR1 LNHDA, CDR2 SQIVND (reference sequence). CDR3 nucleotides: TGTGCCAGTAGGAGTACAGGGGCAGATACGCAGTATTTT. This translates into CASRSTGADTQYF.

The rearrangement links TRBV5-4 to TRBJ1-6; no clear D gene. CDR1 SGHNT and CDR2 YYREEE come from the germline V gene (reference sequence). V lost 0 bases and J lost 5, with 6 bases in between. The CDR3 loop spans 14 amino acids. DNA of the CDR3: TGTGCCAGCAGCTTGGGACAAGATAATTCACCCCTCCACTTT. This translates into CASSLGQDNSPLHF.

This clone was observed once. V gene TRBV28 combines with J gene TRBJ1-2, with TRBD1 as a possible D gene (6 bases). Between the trimmed V and J ends, which lost 6 bases and 4 bases, there was a span of 15 bases. Germline V gene lookup returns CDR1 MDHEN and CDR2 SYDVKM. The CDR3 runs 14 residues. The CDR3 region has the DNA TGTGCCAGCAGCCGGACAGACGGGCTCTATGGCTACACCTTC. Residues: CASSRTDGLYGYTF.

The chain employs TRBV27 and TRBJ1-1; no reliable D call. Germline CDR1 and CDR2: MNHEY and SMNVEV (reference sequence). V was pared by 3 bases and J by 3 bases, with 8 bases between. The CDR3 extends over 13 amino acids. CDR3 sequence (DNA): TGTGCCAGCAGTTTCCGAGGTCACACTGAAGCTTTCTTT. Its protein product is CASSFRGHTEAFF.

The chain combines TRBV7-9 with TRBJ1-2; 9 positions agree with TRBD1. J lost 4 bases, V lost 6 bases, and 6 bases had no gene match. Germline values: CDR1 SEHNR, CDR2 FQNEAQ (reference sequence). The CDR3 spans 14 residues. CDR3 amino acids: CASRPDRGIYGYTF. DNA of the CDR3: TGTGCCAGCAGACCCGACAGGGGGATCTATGGCTACACCTTC.

The chain employs TRBV6-6 and TRBJ1-4; D is unresolved. This CDR3 has 11 amino acids. The V gene's germline CDR1 is MNHNY and CDR2 SVGAGI (reference sequence). The chain's CDR3 is CACEGSKKLFF. The CDR3 DNA follows: TGTGCTTGCGAGGGTAGTAAAAAACTGTTTTTT.

The chain couples TRBV2 to TRBJ2-7, with TRBD2 matching over 10 bases. V was clipped by 1 base and J by 0 bases; unmatched bases: 9. The CDR3 spans 18 residues. Germline values: CDR1 SNHLY, CDR2 FYNNEI. CDR3 DNA: TGTGCCAGCAGTGAAGTTGGTAGCGGGGGGTACATCTCCTACGAGCAGTACTTC. It specifies CASSEVGSGGYISYEQYF.

This rearrangement joins TRBV19 to TRBJ2-2; D is perhaps TRBD1 (6 bases). The V and J ends lost 4 bases and 8 bases respectively, with 14 bases between them. CDR1 is LNHDA and CDR2 is SQIVND in the germline V gene (reference sequence). This CDR3 has 14 amino acids. The CDR3 nucleotides read TGTGCCAGTAGTAGCGCCAGGACAGTAGGGGAGCTGTTTTTT. Its protein product is CASSSARTVGELFF.

The chain uses TRBV28 and TRBJ2-2; D gene unclear. Trimming removed 5 bases at V and 7 bases at J, with 5 bases between. The CDR3 extends over 11 amino acids. CDR1 is MDHEN and CDR2 is SYDVKM in the germline V gene. The CDR3 DNA reads TGTGCCAGCAGTATCCGCGGGGAGCTGTTTTTT. This gives the protein CASSIRGELFF.

The V and J genes are TRBV19 and TRBJ2-1, with TRBD1 as a possible D gene (5 bases). The germline V gene encodes CDR1 LNHDA and CDR2 SQIVND (reference sequence). CDR3 length: 14 amino acids. Trimming removed 3 bases from V and 5 bases from J, with 11 bases in between. The CDR3 region is CASSIGLGDNEQFF. DNA for the CDR3: TGTGCCAGTAGTATCGGCCTAGGGGACAATGAGCAGTTCTTC.

CDR3 sequence: CSASNRAGANVLTF. Written as DNA, the CDR3 is TGCAGTGCTAGTAACAGGGCTGGGGCCAACGTCCTGACTTTC. The chain couples TRBV20-1 to TRBJ2-6; D may be TRBD1 (6 bases). The CDR3 covers 14 residues. V lost 3 bases, J lost 2 bases, and 8 bases lay in between. Germline V gene data show CDR1 as DFQATT and CDR2 as SNEGSKA (reference sequence).

This chain connects TRBV29-1 to TRBJ2-1; 8 nucleotides match TRBD1. The CDR3 is made up of 13 amino acids. V trimming: 4 bases; J trimming: 3 bases; junction bases outside the gene matches: 2. CDR1 is SQVTM and CDR2 is ANQGSEA in the germline V gene. In DNA, the CDR3 is TGCAGCGTTGGGACAGGGATCTACAATGAGCAGTTCTTC. Its translation is CSVGTGIYNEQFF.

The rearrangement links TRBV9 to TRBJ2-1; 8 nucleotides agree with TRBD2. V was pared by 3 bases and J by 9 bases, with 2 bases of the junction left unmatched. The CDR3 has 12 residues. Germline V gene data show CDR1 as SGDLS and CDR2 as YYNGEE. The CDR3 loop is CASSGSGTEQFF. The DNA of the CDR3 is TGTGCCAGCAGCGGTAGCGGGACTGAGCAGTTCTTC.

The V and J genes are TRBV4-1 and TRBJ2-1; 8 bases line up with TRBD2. Germline lookup yields CDR1 MGHRA and CDR2 YSYEKL. This CDR3 is 16 amino acids long. Unmatched junction bases numbered 6, after V lost 5 bases and J lost 0 bases. The CDR3 coding sequence is TGCGCCAGCAGCTTCGATAGCGGGATCTCCTACAATGAGCAGTTCTTC. It translates to CASSFDSGISYNEQFF.

This chain uses TRBV7-3 with TRBJ1-2, with 7 bases identical to TRBD1. V lost 5 bases and J lost 2; bases outside the gene matches: 2. Germline-derived CDR1 and CDR2 are SGHTA and FQGTGA. The CDR3 totals 13 residues. In nucleotides, the CDR3 is TGTGCCAGCAGCCCGGACAGGAACTATGGCTACACCTTC. It encodes CASSPDRNYGYTF.

This chain connects TRBV5-1 to TRBJ2-3; 11 positions agree with TRBD2. After removal of 4 bases from V and 4 bases from J, the junction contained 8 bases not matched to a gene. Germline lookup yields CDR1 SGHRS and CDR2 YFSETQ. This CDR3 has 16 residues. CDR3 sequence: CASSVPLAGGPDTQYF. CDR3 sequence (DNA): TGCGCCAGCAGCGTCCCTCTAGCGGGAGGCCCAGATACGCAGTATTTT.

The rearrangement uses TRBV7-9 and TRBJ2-2; perhaps TRBD2 as D (5 bases). There are 16 residues in the CDR3. Trimming stripped 7 bases from V and 2 bases from J, with 17 bases between. CDR1 SEHNR and CDR2 FQNEAQ come from the germline V gene (reference sequence). CDR3 in DNA: TGTGCCAGCACACTTGAAGGACTTTTTAACACCGGGGAGCTGTTTTTT. Amino acid sequence: CASTLEGLFNTGELFF.

This chain connects TRBV19 to TRBJ2-5; 10 bases fit TRBD2. V was clipped by 2 bases and J by 4 bases; unmatched bases: 4. The CDR3 spans 15 residues. Per the germline V gene, CDR1 is LNHDA and CDR2 is SQIVND (reference sequence). For the CDR3, the DNA is TGTGCCAGTAGTATATACCTAGCGGGAGCAGAGACCCAGTACTTC. It codes for CASSIYLAGAETQYF.

The chain joins TRBV20-1 to TRBJ1-2; perhaps TRBD1 as D (5 bases). In germline, CDR1 is DFQATT, CDR2 SNEGSKA (reference sequence). V lost 3 bases, J lost 2 bases, and 10 bases lay in between. There are 13 residues in the CDR3. The CDR3 DNA is TGCAGTGCTAGTAGGAACAGGAACTATGGCTACACCTTC. Its protein is CSASRNRNYGYTF.

The V and J genes are TRBV5-1 and TRBJ2-1, with TRBD2 matching over 10 bases. V dropped 3 bases and J dropped 6; count of bases not matched to a gene: 6. Per germline, CDR1 SGHRS and CDR2 YFSETQ. The CDR3 runs to 15 residues. The CDR3 nucleotides read TGCGCCAGCAGCTCTCGGACTAGCGGAGGCAATGAGCAGTTCTTC. Translated, it gives CASSSRTSGGNEQFF.

The rearrangement joins TRBV19 to TRBJ2-1, with a weak D call TRBD2 (5 bases). There are 13 residues in the CDR3. Germline V CDR1 and CDR2: LNHDA, SQIVND (reference sequence). Trimming stripped 6 bases from V and 4 bases from J, with 10 bases between. CDR3 DNA: TGTGCCAGTAGGGACTCGCTTTACAATGAGCAGTTCTTC. It translates to CASRDSLYNEQFF.

This clone was observed a single time. The chain combines TRBV9 with TRBJ2-7; 9 bases map to TRBD2. The CDR3 consists of 14 residues. Germline CDR1 SGDLS, CDR2 YYNGEE. V lost 2 bases to trimming and J lost 3 bases; unmatched junction nucleotides: 3. As DNA, the CDR3 is TGTGCCAGCAGCGTTTATAGCGGGAGCTACGAGCAGTACTTC. Translated, it gives CASSVYSGSYEQYF. The variable domain in full, completed from reference TRBV9 and TRBJ2-7, reads DSGVTQTPKHLITATGQRVTLRCSPRSGDLSVYWYQQSLDQGLQFLIQYYNGEERAKGNILERFSAQQFPDLHSELNLSSLELGDSALYFCASSVYSGSYEQYFGPGTRLTVT.

The V and J genes are TRBV4-2 and TRBJ1-1, with a weak D call TRBD1 (6 bases). CDR1 and CDR2 (germline): LGHNA, YNFKEQ. The CDR3 consists of 14 residues. Trimming shortened V by 4 bases and J by 0 bases, and 9 bases separated the two germline ends. CDR3 nucleotide sequence: TGTGCCAGCAGCCCTGGACAGATGAACACTGAAGCTTTCTTT. Translated, it gives CASSPGQMNTEAFF.